This entry concerns a single T cell receptor (beta chain). What it recognizes is unknown. The data derive from a study of cytomegalovirus exposure and HLA in healthy donors. Whole-study results and caveats: The classifier reportedly diagnosed cytomegalovirus status with high specificity and sensitivity.

The CDR3 sequence is 13 residues long. CDR1 is SGHTA, CDR2 FQGNSA, per germline. Germline trimming cut 9 bases from V and 4 bases from J; bases unmatched to any gene: 6. 13 Jbeta primers and 60 Vbeta primers were used for the PCR. Sequencing was performed with immunoSEQ multiplex PCR; in TCRdb, only in-frame clones are kept and a portion is missing. The sample includes 65,000 to 90,000 clones, 86% of them seen just once. This sequence originates from a young woman in good health and CMV-seronegative. The sequenced material came from PBMCs. The chain couples TRBV7-2 to TRBJ2-1; 7 nucleotides line up with TRBD2. The CDR3 sequence is CARRERGYNEQFF. Here the CDR3 DNA reads TGTGCCAGAAGGGAGCGGGGATACAATGAGCAGTTCTTC. The entire variable domain, with the rest obtained from reference TRBV7-2 and TRBJ2-1, is as follows: GAGVSQSPSNKVTEKGKDVELRCDPISGHTALYWYRQSLGQGLEFLIYFQGNSAPDKSGLPSDRFSAERTGGSVSTLTIQRTQQEDSAVYLCARRERGYNEQFFGPGTRLTVL.